This T cell receptor beta chain was captured by sequencing in a study of cytotoxic CD8 clonotypes in ibrutinib-treated CLL (dated by TCRdb to 2020 to 2022). A note on the overall study: The cohort had about a dozen relapsed/refractory and roughly 14 treatment-naive patients; 17 to 18 were IGHV unmutated. On average, each sample yielded hundreds of thousands of productive templates and about 100,000 productive rearrangements. Cryopreserved peripheral blood mononuclear cells were collected before treatment, at response, and at either disease progression or sustained remission. Longitudinal samples were obtainable from about 30% of the roughly 86 participants in the trial. Partial responses were observed in approximately 24 patients and complete responses in 2; after a median follow-up of roughly 62 months, remission was maintained in approximately 14 patients and progression was observed in roughly 12. The response samples were drawn at a median of approximately twelve months into treatment, with a range of roughly 6 to 36 months. Paper-wide results and their limitations: Clonality rose at ibrutinib response, remained stable during sustained remission, and dropped back toward baseline at progression. Baseline clonality exceeded that of age-matched healthy donors and correlated strongly with circulating CD8+ T-cell counts. Public clonotypes were rare and either shrank or stayed stable during treatment, and the rise in clonality at ibrutinib response reflected expansion of private clonotypes. Sustained-remission and progressing patients did not have matched sampling times, and lymph node repertoires were not examined.

This clone was seen only once. Which antigen it targets is not known. No much larger clonotype is one base removed from it; base qualities were not supplied. V loses 2 bases at its end and J loses 3 bases; junction bases beyond the gene matches: 5. The germline V gene encodes CDR1 MDHEN and CDR2 SYDVKM. Reading from cysteine to phenylalanine, the CDR3 counts 16 amino acids. Only the CDR3 region is kept as DNA, spanning 48 bases read in frame from base 1. On a MiSeq, deep resolution sequencing aimed for a depth between 1 in 1 million and 1 in 200,000 T cells, with each clonotype covered approximately 10x on average. The immunoSEQ hsTCRB Kit was used to generate TCR beta libraries. For the original study's pipeline: The data were analyzed with ImmunoSEQ Analyzer and ImmunoSEQ Data Assistant, and V, D and J gene assignments followed IMGT definitions. Clonality was computed as one minus normalized Shannon entropy of productive rearrangement frequencies, ranging from 0 to 1. Only overrepresented clonotypes making up at least 0.05% of each patient's repertoire were included in the public clonotype analysis. Some twelve repertoires from age-matched healthy donors, obtained from immuneACCESS, served as clonality controls. In its TCRdb copy, this immuneACCESS table keeps in-frame sequences only and misses some clones. Where compared with another copy, unresolved V genes explain less than half of these, and the others have no known cause. V and J calls and clone size come straight from that table; D and trimming were deduced from the DNA. The sample table holds approximately 330,000 clones, of which 70% to 80% were seen once. The top ten clonotypes cover about 6.3% of the sample.

About 2 micrograms of genomic DNA were extracted from cryopreserved PBMCs for TCR beta library preparation. Longitudinal blood samples from CLL patients receiving ibrutinib monotherapy were subjected to high-throughput TCR beta sequencing. Patients were enrolled in a phase 2 open-label single-center ibrutinib monotherapy trial. Source: PBMCs, taken before ibrutinib treatment. The chain is made from TRBV28 and TRBJ2-3, with TRBD2 matching 10 junction bases. The TCR originated in a human donor with chronic lymphocytic leukemia. The DNA sequence reads TGTGCCAGCAGTTTAGGGCTAGCGGGAGTTACAGATACGCAGTATTTT. It specifies CASSLGLAGVTDTQYF.